One and the same sample provided the 21 T cell receptor beta chains below, sequenced in a study of T cells after yellow fever vaccination. TCRdb re-analysed the 5' RACE reads in MiXCR, keeping a single row per CDR3 protein. The sample carries around 610,000 distinct CDR3 sequences, around an eighth recorded once. Material: PBMCs, obtained on the day of the yellow fever booster vaccination. The source of these receptors is a man younger than 40 who received the YFV17D yellow fever vaccine.

This chain links TRBV4-3 with TRBJ1-2, with a tentative D call TRBD1 (6 bases). The CDR3 has 14 residues. Germline CDR1 reads LGHNA; CDR2 reads YSLEER. V was trimmed by 4 bases and J by 4 bases, leaving 13 bases between them. CDR3 in DNA: TGCGCCAGCAGCCGCGACAGGATGACCTATGGCTACACCTTC. Encoded protein: CASSRDRMTYGYTF.

The CDR3 is CASSLARKNYNEQFF. The CDR3 nucleotides are TGTGCCAGCAGCTTAGCCAGGAAGAACTACAATGAGCAGTTCTTC. This chain links TRBV7-9 with TRBJ2-1, with no clear D. The germline V gene encodes CDR1 SEHNR and CDR2 FQNEAQ (reference sequence). V was cut by 0 bases and J by 3 bases, with 9 bases left in between. This CDR3 contains 15 residues.

The rearrangement joins TRBV19 to TRBJ2-1; TRBD2 aligns across 7 bases. V lost 5 bases, J lost 8 bases, and 9 bases stayed unmatched. This CDR3 has 14 amino acids. The V gene's germline CDR1 is LNHDA and CDR2 SQIVND (reference sequence). CDR3 amino acids: CASSQRGGSYEQFF. The DNA of the CDR3 is TGTGCCAGTAGTCAACGAGGCGGGAGCTATGAGCAGTTCTTC.

The chain recombines TRBV29-1 with TRBJ1-4; 7 bases map to TRBD1. The CDR3 totals 15 residues. Trimming took 7 bases from V and 0 from J; bases not matched to a gene: 8. Germline CDR1 reads SQVTM; CDR2 reads ANQGSEA. For the CDR3, the DNA is TGCAGCGCCCGGACAGGCTATACAACTAATGAAAAACTGTTTTTT. Translated, it gives CSARTGYTTNEKLFF.

This clonotype was detected only a few times. V and J are TRBV7-9 and TRBJ2-3, with D maybe TRBD2 (6 bases). Germline CDR1 and CDR2: SEHNR and FQNEAQ (reference sequence). V lost 3 bases, J lost 6 bases, and 22 bases lay in between. The CDR3 loop spans 17 amino acids. The CDR3 sequence: CASSFVDGSLRWDTQYF. DNA of the CDR3: TGTGCCAGCAGCTTTGTAGACGGGAGCCTGAGGTGGGATACGCAGTATTTT.

This clonotype came up many times. The chain is built from TRBV28 and TRBJ2-7; D tentatively reads TRBD1 or TRBD2 (5 bases each). Trimming pared 5 bases from V and 4 bases from J, leaving 15 bases between. The CDR3 contains 14 residues. From germline, CDR1 is MDHEN and CDR2 SYDVKM. The CDR3 sequence is CASSHRGGTYEQYF. In nucleotides, the CDR3 is TGTGCCAGCAGTCACAGAGGTGGGACGTACGAGCAGTACTTC. Based on the CDR3 plus reference TRBV28 and TRBJ2-7, the full variable domain is DVKVTQSSRYLVKRTGEKVFLECVQDMDHENMFWYRQDPGLGLRLIYFSYDVKMKEKGDIPEGYSVSREKKERFSLILESASTNQTSMYLCASSHRGGTYEQYFGPGTRLTVT.

This clonotype was found a few times. The rearrangement joins TRBV9 to TRBJ2-5, with 12 bases lining up with TRBD2. The junction had 8 bases not matched to a gene; V was cut back by 3 bases and J by 5 bases. CDR3 length: 16 amino acids. Germline V lookup: CDR1 SGDLS, CDR2 YYNGEE. The CDR3 loop reads CASSDGTSGRSETQYF. The CDR3 DNA reads as TGTGCCAGCAGCGACGGCACTAGCGGGAGGTCGGAGACCCAGTACTTC.

In DNA form, the CDR3 reads TGTGCCAGCAGCTCCCAAGCGGGGACTAGCACAGATACGCAGTATTTT. It yields the protein CASSSQAGTSTDTQYF. The V gene is TRBV5-4, the J gene TRBJ2-3, with 7 positions matching TRBD2. The germline V gene has CDR1 SGHNT and CDR2 YYREEE (reference sequence). There are 16 residues in the CDR3. Trimming took 3 bases from V and 0 from J; bases not matched to a gene: 7.

There are a few counts of this clonotype. The chain uses TRBV19 and TRBJ2-2; D gene ambiguous. Trimming stripped 0 bases from V and 5 bases from J, with 4 bases between. The length of the CDR3 is 13 residues. The V gene's germline CDR1 is LNHDA and CDR2 SQIVND (reference sequence). The CDR3 reads CASSIELTGELFF. CDR3 DNA: TGTGCCAGTAGTATAGAGTTGACCGGGGAGCTGTTTTTT.

This clonotype was seen ten or more times. The chain's CDR3 is CSARIGSTDTQYF. The CDR3 coding sequence is TGCAGTGCTAGGATCGGTAGTACAGATACGCAGTATTTT. The rearrangement joins TRBV20-1 to TRBJ2-3; D is uncertain. CDR3 length: 13 amino acids. Germline V CDR1 and CDR2: DFQATT, SNEGSKA (reference sequence). V lost 3 bases and J 3 bases, leaving 10 bases between the germline ends.

The chain couples TRBV7-2 to TRBJ2-1; D is possibly TRBD2 (6 bases). The CDR3 consists of 14 residues. V was pared by 3 bases and J by 6 bases, with 12 bases between. Germline-derived CDR1 and CDR2 are SGHTA and FQGNSA. The CDR3 DNA follows: TGTGCCAGCAGCTTTGACGTAGCGGCCAATGAGCAGTTCTTC. It translates to CASSFDVAANEQFF.

This clonotype was counted at least ten times. V is TRBV9 and J is TRBJ2-3; D might be TRBD2 (5 bases). This CDR3 contains 14 residues. V lost 2 bases to trimming and J lost 0 bases, with 7 bases between them. Germline loops: CDR1 SGDLS, CDR2 YYNGEE. CDR3 residues: CASSVRGSTDTQYF. The CDR3 DNA reads TGTGCCAGCAGCGTGCGCGGGAGCACAGATACGCAGTATTTT. The variable domain in full, with the rest retrieved from reference TRBV9 and TRBJ2-3, is DSGVTQTPKHLITATGQRVTLRCSPRSGDLSVYWYQQSLDQGLQFLIQYYNGEERAKGNILERFSAQQFPDLHSELNLSSLELGDSALYFCASSVRGSTDTQYFGPGTRLTVL.

This chain connects TRBV30 to TRBJ1-1, with D perhaps matching TRBD1 (5 bases). The CDR3 is made up of 15 amino acids. Trimming stripped 2 bases from V and 10 bases from J, with 23 bases between. The germline V gene has CDR1 GTSNPN and CDR2 SVGIG (reference sequence). The CDR3 nucleotides read TGTGCCTGGAGTTTCCCTGGGACCTTAACCAGTGGAGCTTTCTTT. It codes for CAWSFPGTLTSGAFF.

This clonotype was counted a single time. This sequence joins TRBV5-4 and TRBJ2-3; D is unclear. Germline CDR1 SGHNT, CDR2 YYREEE (reference sequence). The CDR3 runs 13 residues. Trimming shortened V by 4 bases and J by 1 base, and 7 bases separated the two germline ends. DNA for the CDR3: TGTGCCAGCAGCGACACCCGCACAGATACGCAGTATTTT. Encoded protein: CASSDTRTDTQYF.

This clonotype appeared a few times. This chain connects TRBV7-9 to TRBJ2-3; D is ambiguous. Germline V gives CDR1 SEHNR, CDR2 FQNEAQ (reference sequence). Trimming left V 5 bases short and J 5 bases short, with 8 bases between. The CDR3 length is 12 residues. This chain's CDR3 is CASSPTRDTQYF. CDR3 DNA sequence: TGTGCCAGCAGCCCTACCAGAGATACGCAGTATTTT.

The V gene is TRBV9, the J gene TRBJ2-2; tentatively, D is TRBD1 (5 bases). Trimming shortened V by 0 bases and J by 0 bases, and 12 bases separated the two germline ends. The CDR3 loop spans 17 amino acids. The germline gives CDR1 SGDLS, CDR2 YYNGEE. The CDR3 nucleotides are TGTGCCAGCAGCGTAGGAGTAGGGGTTACGAACACCGGGGAGCTGTTTTTT. It specifies CASSVGVGVTNTGELFF.

This clonotype was found a few times. V gene TRBV11-3 combines with J gene TRBJ2-1, with D maybe TRBD2 (6 bases). The germline V gene encodes CDR1 SGHNT and CDR2 YENEEA. The V and J ends lost 0 bases and 7 bases respectively, with 13 bases between them. The CDR3 is 15 residues long. CDR3 coding DNA: TGTGCCAGCAGCTTAGAACCGGGAGCAGGTAATGAGCAGTTCTTC. Its translation is CASSLEPGAGNEQFF.

On this clonotype itself: A read error is possible here, since a much larger clone lies one base away. CDR3 loop: CSVAAGGIETQDF. CDR3 coding DNA: TGCAGCGTTGCGGCAGGGGGCATCGAGACCCAGGACTTC. The chain links TRBV29-1 to TRBJ2-5; 8 nucleotides match TRBD1. This CDR3 comprises 13 residues. CDR1 is SQVTM and CDR2 is ANQGSEA in the germline V gene.

The CDR3 spells CASRDRGVGSHEQYF. The DNA for the CDR3 is TGTGCCAGCAGAGACCGGGGGGTCGGAAGCCACGAGCAGTACTTC. This chain connects TRBV12-3 or TRBV12-4 to TRBJ2-7; 7 bases map to TRBD2. The CDR3 sequence is 15 residues long. Trimming at V came to 6 bases and at J to 5 bases, leaving 13 bases not matched to a gene.

There are many counts of this clonotype. The J gene is TRBJ2-7, the V gene TRBV27; D perhaps matches TRBD2 (6 bases). Per the germline V gene, CDR1 is MNHEY and CDR2 is SMNVEV (reference sequence). The CDR3 is 14 amino acids. The V end lost 2 bases, the J end lost 0 bases, and 8 bases lay between the germline ends. For the CDR3, the DNA is TGTGCCAGCAGTTTACGGCGGGACTCCTACGAGCAGTACTTC. Its protein product is CASSLRRDSYEQYF.

This clonotype was detected only once. V and J are TRBV18 and TRBJ2-3; D uncertain. Trimming took off 6 bases at V and 7 bases at J, with 5 bases between the two ends. The CDR3 is 10 amino acids. Germline values: CDR1 KGHSH, CDR2 LQKENI. CDR3 loop: CASSPNTQYF. The DNA for the CDR3 is TGTGCCAGCTCGCCCAATACGCAGTATTTT.